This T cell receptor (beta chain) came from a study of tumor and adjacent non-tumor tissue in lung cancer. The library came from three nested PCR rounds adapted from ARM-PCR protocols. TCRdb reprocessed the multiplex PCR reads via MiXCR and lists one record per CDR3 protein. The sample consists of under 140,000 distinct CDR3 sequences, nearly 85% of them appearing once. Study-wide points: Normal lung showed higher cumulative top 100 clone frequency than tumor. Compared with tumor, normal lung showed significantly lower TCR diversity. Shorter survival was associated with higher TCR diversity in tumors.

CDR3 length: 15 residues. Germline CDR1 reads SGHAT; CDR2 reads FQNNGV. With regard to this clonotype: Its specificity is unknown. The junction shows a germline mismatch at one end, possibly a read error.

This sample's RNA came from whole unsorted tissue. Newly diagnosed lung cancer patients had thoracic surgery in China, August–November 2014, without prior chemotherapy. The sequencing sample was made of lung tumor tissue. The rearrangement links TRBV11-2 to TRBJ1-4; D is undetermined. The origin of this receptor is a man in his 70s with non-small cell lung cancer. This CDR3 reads CASSRSAVSNEKLYF. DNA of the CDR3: TGTGCCAGCAGTCGAAGTGCAGTTAGTAATGAAAAGCTGTACTTC.